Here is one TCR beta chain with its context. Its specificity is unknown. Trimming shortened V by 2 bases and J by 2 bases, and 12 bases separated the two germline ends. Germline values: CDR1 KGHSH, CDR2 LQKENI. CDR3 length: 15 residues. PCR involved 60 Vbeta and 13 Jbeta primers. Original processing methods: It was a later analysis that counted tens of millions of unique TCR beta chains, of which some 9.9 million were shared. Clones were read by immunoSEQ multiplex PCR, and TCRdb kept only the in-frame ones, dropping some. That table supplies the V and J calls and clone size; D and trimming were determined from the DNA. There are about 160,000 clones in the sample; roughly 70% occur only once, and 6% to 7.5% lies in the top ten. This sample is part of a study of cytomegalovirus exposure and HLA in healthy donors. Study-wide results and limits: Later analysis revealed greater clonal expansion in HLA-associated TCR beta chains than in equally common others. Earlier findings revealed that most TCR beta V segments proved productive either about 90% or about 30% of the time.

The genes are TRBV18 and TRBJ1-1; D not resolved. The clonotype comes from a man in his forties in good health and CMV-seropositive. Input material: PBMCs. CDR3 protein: CASSPISAENTEAFF. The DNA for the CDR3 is TGTGCCAGCTCACCAATTTCGGCGGAAAACACTGAAGCTTTCTTT.